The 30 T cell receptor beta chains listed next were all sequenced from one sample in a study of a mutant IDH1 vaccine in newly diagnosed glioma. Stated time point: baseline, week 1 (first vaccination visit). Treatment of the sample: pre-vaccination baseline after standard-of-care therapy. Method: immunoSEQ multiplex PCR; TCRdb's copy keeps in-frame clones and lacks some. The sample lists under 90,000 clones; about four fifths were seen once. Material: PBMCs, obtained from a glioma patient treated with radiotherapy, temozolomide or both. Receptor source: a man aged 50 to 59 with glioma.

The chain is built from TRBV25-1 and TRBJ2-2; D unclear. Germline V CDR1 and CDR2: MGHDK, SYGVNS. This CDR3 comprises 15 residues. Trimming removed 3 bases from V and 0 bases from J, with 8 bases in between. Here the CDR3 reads CASSDFGANTGELFF. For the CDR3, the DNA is TGTGCCAGCAGTGATTTCGGAGCGAACACCGGGGAGCTGTTTTTT. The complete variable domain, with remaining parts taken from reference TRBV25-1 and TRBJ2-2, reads EADIYQTPRYLVIGTGKKITLECSQTMGHDKMYWYQQDPGMELHLIHYSYGVNSTEKGDLSSESTVSRIRTEHFPLTLESARPSHTSQYLCASSDFGANTGELFFGEGSRLTVL.

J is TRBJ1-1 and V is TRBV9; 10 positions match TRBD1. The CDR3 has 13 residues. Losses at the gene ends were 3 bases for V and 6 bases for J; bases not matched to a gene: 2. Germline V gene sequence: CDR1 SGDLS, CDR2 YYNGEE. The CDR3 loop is CASSAGTGAEAFF. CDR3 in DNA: TGTGCCAGCAGCGCCGGGACAGGGGCTGAAGCTTTCTTT.

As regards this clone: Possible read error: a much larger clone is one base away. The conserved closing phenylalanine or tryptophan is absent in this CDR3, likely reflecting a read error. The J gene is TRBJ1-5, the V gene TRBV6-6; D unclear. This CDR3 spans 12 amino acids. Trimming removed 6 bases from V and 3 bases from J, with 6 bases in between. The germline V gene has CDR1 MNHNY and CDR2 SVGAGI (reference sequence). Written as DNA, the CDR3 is TGTGCCAGCAGGTCTTTCAATCAGCCCCAGCATCTT. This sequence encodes CASRSFNQPQHL.

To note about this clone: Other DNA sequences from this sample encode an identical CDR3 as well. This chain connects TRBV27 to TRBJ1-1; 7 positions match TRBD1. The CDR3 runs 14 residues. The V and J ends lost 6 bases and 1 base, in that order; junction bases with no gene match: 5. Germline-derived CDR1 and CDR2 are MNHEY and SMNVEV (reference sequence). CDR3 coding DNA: TGTGCCAGCAGCGCCCGGGACAGGAACACTGAAGCTTTCTTT. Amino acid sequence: CASSARDRNTEAFF.

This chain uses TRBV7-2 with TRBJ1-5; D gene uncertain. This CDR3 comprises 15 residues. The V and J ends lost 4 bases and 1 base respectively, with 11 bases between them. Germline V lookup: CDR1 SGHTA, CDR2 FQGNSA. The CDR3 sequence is CASSYSPWSNQPQHF. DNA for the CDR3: TGTGCCAGCAGCTATTCCCCATGGAGCAATCAGCCCCAGCATTTT.

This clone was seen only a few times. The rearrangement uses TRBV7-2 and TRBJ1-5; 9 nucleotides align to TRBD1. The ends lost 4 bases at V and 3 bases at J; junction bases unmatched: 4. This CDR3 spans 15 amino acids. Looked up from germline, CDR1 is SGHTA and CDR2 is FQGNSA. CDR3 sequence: CASSWGQGSNQPQHF. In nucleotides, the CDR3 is TGTGCCAGCAGCTGGGGACAGGGTTCCAATCAGCCCCAGCATTTT.

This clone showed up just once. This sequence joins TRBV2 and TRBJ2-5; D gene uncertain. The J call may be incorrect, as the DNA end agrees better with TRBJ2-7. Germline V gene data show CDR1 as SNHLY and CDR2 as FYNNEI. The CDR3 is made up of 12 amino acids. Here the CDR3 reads CASRAVSYEQYF. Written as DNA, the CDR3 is TGTGCCAGCAGGGCAGTTTCCTACGAGCAGTACTTC.

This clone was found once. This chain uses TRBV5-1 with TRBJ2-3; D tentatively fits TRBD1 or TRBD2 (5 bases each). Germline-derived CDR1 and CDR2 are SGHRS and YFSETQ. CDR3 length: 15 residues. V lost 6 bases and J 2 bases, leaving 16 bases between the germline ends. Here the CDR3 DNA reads TGCGCCAGCACTGGGGACGGCGACTTCACAGATACGCAGTATTTT. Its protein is CASTGDGDFTDTQYF.

The CDR3 here is CASSPSGDTQYF. CDR3 in DNA: TGTGCCAGCAGCCCCTCCGGAGATACGCAGTATTTT. The V call is TRBV6-5, the J call TRBJ2-3, with no clear D. The germline V gene encodes CDR1 MNHEY and CDR2 SVGAGI. This CDR3 spans 12 amino acids. Trimming cost V 6 bases and J 5 bases, with 9 bases left between them.

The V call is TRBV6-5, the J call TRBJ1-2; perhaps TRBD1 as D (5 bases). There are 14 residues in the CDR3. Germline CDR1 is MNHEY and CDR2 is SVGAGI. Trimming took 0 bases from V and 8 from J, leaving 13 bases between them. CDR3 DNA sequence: TGTGCCAGCAGTTACTCCCAGGGTCGGACGGGCTACACCTTC. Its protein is CASSYSQGRTGYTF.

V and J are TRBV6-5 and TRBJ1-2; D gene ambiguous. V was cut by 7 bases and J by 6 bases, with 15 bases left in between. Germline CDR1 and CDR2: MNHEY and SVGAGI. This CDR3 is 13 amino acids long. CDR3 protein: CASKRKGVDGYTF. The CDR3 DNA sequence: TGTGCCAGCAAGAGGAAGGGCGTTGATGGCTACACCTTC.

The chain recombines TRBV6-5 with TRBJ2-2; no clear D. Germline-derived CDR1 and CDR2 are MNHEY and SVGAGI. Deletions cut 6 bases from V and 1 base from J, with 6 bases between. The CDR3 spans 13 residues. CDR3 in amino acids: CASRIENTGELFF. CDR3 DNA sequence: TGTGCCAGCAGAATAGAGAACACCGGGGAGCTGTTTTTT.

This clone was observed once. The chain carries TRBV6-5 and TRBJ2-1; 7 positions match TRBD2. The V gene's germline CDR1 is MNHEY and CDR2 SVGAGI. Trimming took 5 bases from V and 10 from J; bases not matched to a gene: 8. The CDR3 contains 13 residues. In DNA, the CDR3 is TGTGCCAGCAGTCCAATCCCGGGAGGAGAGCAGTTCTTC. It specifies CASSPIPGGEQFF.

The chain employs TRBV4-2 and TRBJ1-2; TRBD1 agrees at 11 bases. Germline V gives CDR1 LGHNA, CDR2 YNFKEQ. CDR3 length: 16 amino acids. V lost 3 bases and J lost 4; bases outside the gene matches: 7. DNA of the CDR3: TGTGCCAGCAGCCATGGAGGGACAGGGGGTCTCTATGGCTACACCTTC. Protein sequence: CASSHGGTGGLYGYTF.

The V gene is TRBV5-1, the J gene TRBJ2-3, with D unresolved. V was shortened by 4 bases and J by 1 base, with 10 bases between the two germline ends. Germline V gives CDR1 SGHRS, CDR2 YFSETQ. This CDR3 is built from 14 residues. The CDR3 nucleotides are TGCGCCAGCAGCCCGGCAGACCGCACAGATACGCAGTATTTT. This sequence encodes CASSPADRTDTQYF. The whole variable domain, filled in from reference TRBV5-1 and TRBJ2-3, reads KAGVTQTPRYLIKTRGQQVTLSCSPISGHRSVSWYQQTPGQGLQFLFEYFSETQRNKGNFPGRFSGRQFSNSRSEMNVSTLELGDSALYLCASSPADRTDTQYFGPGTRLTVL.

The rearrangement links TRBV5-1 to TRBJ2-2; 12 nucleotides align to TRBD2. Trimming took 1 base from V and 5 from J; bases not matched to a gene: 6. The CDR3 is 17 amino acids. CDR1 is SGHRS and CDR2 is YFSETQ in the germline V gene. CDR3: CASSLRPSGGVTGELFF. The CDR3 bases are TGCGCCAGCAGCTTGAGGCCTAGCGGGGGGGTGACCGGGGAGCTGTTTTTT.

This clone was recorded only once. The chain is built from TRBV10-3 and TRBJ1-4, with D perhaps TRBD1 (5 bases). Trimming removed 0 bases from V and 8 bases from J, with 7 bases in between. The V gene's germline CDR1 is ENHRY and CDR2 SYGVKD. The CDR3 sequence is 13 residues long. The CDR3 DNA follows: TGTGCCATCAGTGAGTCGGGGGAGGAAAAACTGTTTTTT. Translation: CAISESGEEKLFF.

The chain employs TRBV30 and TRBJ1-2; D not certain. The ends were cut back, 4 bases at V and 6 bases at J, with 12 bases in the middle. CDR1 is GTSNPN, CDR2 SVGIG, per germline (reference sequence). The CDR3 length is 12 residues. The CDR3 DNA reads TGTGCCTGGATGTACAGAGGGAATGGCTACACCTTC. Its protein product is CAWMYRGNGYTF.

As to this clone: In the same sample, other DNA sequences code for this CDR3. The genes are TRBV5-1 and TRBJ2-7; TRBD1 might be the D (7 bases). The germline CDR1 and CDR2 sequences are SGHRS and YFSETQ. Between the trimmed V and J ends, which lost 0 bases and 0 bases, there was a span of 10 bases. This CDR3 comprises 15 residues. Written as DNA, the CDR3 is TGCGCCAGCAGCTTGGGCGGGACAGCCTCCTACGAGCAGTACTTC. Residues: CASSLGGTASYEQYF.

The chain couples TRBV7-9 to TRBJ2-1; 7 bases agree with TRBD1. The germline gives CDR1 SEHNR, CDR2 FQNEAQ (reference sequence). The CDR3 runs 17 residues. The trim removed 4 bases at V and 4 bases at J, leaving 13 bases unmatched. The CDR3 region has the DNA TGTGCCAGCAGCTCGAACGCCGGGACAGCTCATTACAATGAGCAGTTCTTC. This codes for CASSSNAGTAHYNEQFF.

In DNA form, the CDR3 reads TGCAGCGTTGATTTGGGGGCCTACGAGCAGTACTTC. This gives the protein CSVDLGAYEQYF. The gene calls are TRBV29-1 and TRBJ2-7; D is possibly TRBD1 or TRBD2 (5 bases each). CDR1 SQVTM and CDR2 ANQGSEA come from the germline V gene. Trimming took off 3 bases at V and 2 bases at J, with 8 bases between the two ends. The CDR3 totals 12 residues.

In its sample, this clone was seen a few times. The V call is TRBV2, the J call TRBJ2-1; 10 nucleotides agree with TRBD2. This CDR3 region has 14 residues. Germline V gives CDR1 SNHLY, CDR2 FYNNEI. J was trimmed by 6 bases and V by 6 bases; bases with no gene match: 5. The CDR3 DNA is TGTGCCAGCAGCCGACTAGCGGGCCGCAATGAGCAGTTCTTC. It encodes CASSRLAGRNEQFF.

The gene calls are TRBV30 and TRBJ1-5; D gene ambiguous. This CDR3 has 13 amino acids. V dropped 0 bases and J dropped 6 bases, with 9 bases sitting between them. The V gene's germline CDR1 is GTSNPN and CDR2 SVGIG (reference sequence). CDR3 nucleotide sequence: TGTGCCTGGAGTGTACGAGGGAGTCAGCCCCAGCATTTT. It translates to CAWSVRGSQPQHF. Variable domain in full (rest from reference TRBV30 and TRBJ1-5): SQTIHQWPATLVQPVGSPLSLECTVEGTSNPNLYWYRQAAGRGLQLLFYSVGIGQISSEVPQNLSASRPQDRQFILSSKKLLLSDSGFYLCAWSVRGSQPQHFGDGTRLSIL.

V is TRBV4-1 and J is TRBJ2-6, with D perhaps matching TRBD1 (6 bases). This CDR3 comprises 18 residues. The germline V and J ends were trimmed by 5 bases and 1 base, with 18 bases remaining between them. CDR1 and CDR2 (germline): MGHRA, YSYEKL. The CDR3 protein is CASSGVPGQMSGANVLTF. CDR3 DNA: TGCGCCAGCAGCGGGGTCCCGGGACAAATGTCTGGGGCCAACGTCCTGACTTTC.

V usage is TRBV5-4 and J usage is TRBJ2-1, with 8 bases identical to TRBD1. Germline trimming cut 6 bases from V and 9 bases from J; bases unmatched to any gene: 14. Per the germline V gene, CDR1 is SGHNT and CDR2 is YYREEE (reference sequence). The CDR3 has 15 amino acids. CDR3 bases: TGTGCCAGCACCATAACAGGGGGACAGGTAGGTGAGCAGTTCTTC. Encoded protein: CASTITGGQVGEQFF.

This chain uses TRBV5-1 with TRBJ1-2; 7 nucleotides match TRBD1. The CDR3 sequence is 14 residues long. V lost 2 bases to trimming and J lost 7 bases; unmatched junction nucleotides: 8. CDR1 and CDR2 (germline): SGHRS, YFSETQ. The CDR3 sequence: CASSFGTGAGGYTF. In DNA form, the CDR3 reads TGCGCCAGCAGCTTCGGTACAGGGGCGGGTGGCTACACCTTC.

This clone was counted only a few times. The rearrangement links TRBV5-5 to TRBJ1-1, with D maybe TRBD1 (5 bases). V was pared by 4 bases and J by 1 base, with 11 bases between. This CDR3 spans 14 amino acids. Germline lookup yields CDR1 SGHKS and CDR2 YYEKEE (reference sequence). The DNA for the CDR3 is TGTGCCAGCAGCCCCCCGGGGCAGAACACTGAAGCTTTCTTT. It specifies CASSPPGQNTEAFF.

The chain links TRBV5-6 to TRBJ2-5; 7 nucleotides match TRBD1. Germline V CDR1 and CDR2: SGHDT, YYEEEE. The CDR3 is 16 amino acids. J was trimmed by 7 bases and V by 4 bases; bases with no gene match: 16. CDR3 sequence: CASSLSWDRPIGTQYF. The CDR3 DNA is TGTGCCAGCAGCCTTTCCTGGGACAGACCGATCGGGACCCAGTACTTC.

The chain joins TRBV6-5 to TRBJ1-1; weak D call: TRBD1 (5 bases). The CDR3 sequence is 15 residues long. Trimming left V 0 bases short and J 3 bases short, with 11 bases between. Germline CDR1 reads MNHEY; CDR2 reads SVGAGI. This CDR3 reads CASSYSSVGDTEAFF. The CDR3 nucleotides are TGTGCCAGCAGTTACTCGAGTGTGGGGGACACTGAAGCTTTCTTT.

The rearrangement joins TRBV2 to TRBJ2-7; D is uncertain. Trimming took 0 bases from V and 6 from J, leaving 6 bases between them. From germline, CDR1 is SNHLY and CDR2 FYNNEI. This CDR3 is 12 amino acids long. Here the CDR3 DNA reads TGTGCCAGCAGTGAAGCGCAGATCGAGCAGTACTTC. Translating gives CASSEAQIEQYF.